One T cell receptor beta chain is described in this entry. TCRdb called the RT-PCR reads again in MiXCR, with one record for every CDR3 protein. The table records hundreds of thousands of distinct CDR3 sequences, 14% of them present only once. The CDR3 has 14 residues. The germline V and J ends were trimmed by 6 bases and 5 bases, with 16 bases remaining between them. The source material was memory CD4+ T cells from blood. The gene calls are TRBV12-3 or TRBV12-4 and TRBJ2-5; D is undetermined. This TCR came from a female donor in good health, serving as a healthy control. CDR3 coding DNA: TGTGCCAGCAGGATGGGCGTCGGGCTCGAGACCCAGTACTTC. Translated: CASRMGVGLETQYF.